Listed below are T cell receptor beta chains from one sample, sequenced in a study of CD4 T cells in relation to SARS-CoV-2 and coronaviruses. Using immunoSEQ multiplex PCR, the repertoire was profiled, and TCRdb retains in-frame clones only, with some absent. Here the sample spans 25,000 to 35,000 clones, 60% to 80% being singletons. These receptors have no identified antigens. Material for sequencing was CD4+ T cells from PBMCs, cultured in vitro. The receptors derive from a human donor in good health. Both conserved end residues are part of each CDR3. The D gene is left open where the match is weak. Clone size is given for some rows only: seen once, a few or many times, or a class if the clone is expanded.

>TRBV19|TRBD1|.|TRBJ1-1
CASMGQANTEAFF
TGTGCCAGTATGGGACAGGCGAACACTGAAGCTTTCTTT
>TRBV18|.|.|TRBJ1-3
CASSPVAGNTIYF
TGTGCCAGCTCACCCGTCGCTGGAAACACCATATATTTT
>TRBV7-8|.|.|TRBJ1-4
CASSPRFEPREKLFF
TGTGCCAGCAGCCCGAGATTCGAACCCAGGGAAAAACTGTTTTTT
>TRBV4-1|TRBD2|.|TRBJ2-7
CASSQLPGTSGVYEQYF
TGCGCCAGCAGCCAACTCCCCGGGACTAGCGGAGTCTACGAGCAGTACTTC
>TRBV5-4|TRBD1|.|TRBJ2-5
CASSLPTGGAETQYF
TGTGCCAGCAGCCTTCCGACAGGGGGCGCGGAGACCCAGTACTTC
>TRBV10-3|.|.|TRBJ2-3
CAISDPPNTQYF
TGTGCCATCAGTGATCCCCCGAATACGCAGTATTTT
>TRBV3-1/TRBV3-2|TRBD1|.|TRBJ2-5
CASRNRGHQETQYF
TGTGCCAGCAGGAACAGGGGGCACCAAGAGACCCAGTACTTC
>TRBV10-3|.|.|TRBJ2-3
CAISSPSTDTQYF
TGTGCCATCAGTTCACCTAGCACAGATACGCAGTATTTT
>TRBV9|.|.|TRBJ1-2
CASSVDDRGTPSLINYGYTF
TGTGCCAGCAGCGTAGACGATCGTGGGACACCTTCACTTATCAACTATGGCTACACCTTC
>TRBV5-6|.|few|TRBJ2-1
CASSDRNEQFF
TGTGCCAGCAGCGATCGGAATGAGCAGTTCTTC
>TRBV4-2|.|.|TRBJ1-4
CASSQEDEKLFF
TGTGCCAGCAGCCAAGAGGATGAAAAACTGTTTTTT
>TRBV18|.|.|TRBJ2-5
CASSPLASSIETQYF
TGTGCCAGCTCACCACTAGCGTCTAGCATAGAGACCCAGTACTTC
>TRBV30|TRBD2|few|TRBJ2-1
CAWSAPGLASFNEQFF
TGTGCCTGGAGTGCACCGGGACTAGCGTCTTTCAATGAGCAGTTCTTC
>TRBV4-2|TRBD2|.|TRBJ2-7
CASSQETSGLYEQYF
TGTGCCAGCAGCCAAGAGACTAGCGGGCTCTACGAGCAGTACTTC
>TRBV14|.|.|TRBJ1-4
CASSQDLGDIEKLFF
TGTGCCAGCAGCCAAGATCTTGGGGACATCGAAAAACTGTTTTTT
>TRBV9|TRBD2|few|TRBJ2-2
CASSVRSSGNTGELFF
TGTGCCAGCAGCGTTAGATCTAGCGGGAACACCGGGGAGCTGTTTTTT
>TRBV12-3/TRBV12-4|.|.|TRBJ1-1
CASSLRENTEAFF
TGTGCCAGCAGTTTAAGAGAGAACACTGAAGCTTTCTTT
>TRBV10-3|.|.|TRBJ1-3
CAIRTSHSGNTIYF
TGTGCCATCAGGACGAGCCACTCTGGAAACACCATATATTTT
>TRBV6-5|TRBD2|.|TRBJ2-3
CASRPWTSAHTQYF
TGTGCCAGCAGACCCTGGACTAGCGCACATACGCAGTATTTT
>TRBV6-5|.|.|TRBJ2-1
CASGPVRDHYNEQFF
TGTGCCAGCGGGCCTGTGCGGGACCACTACAATGAGCAGTTCTTC
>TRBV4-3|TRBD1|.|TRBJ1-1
CASTSFLQGDTEAFF
TGCGCCAGCACCTCATTTTTACAGGGGGACACTGAAGCTTTCTTT
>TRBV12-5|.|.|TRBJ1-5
CASGLQMNQPQHF
TGTGCTAGTGGGTTGCAGATGAATCAGCCCCAGCATTTT
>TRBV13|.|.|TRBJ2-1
CASSLGGSSYNEQFF
TGTGCCAGCAGCTTAGGAGGCAGCTCCTACAATGAGCAGTTCTTC
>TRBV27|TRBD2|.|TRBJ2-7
CASSLRLAGAYEQYF
TGTGCCAGCAGTTTACGACTAGCGGGAGCATACGAGCAGTACTTC
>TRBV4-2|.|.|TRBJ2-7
CASSQVLKAETYEQYF
TGTGCCAGCAGCCAAGTCCTCAAGGCGGAGACCTACGAGCAGTACTTC
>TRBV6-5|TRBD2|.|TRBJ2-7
CANSAGEDYEQYF
TGTGCCAATTCAGCGGGGGAAGACTACGAGCAGTACTTC
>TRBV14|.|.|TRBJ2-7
CASSSPVPYEQYF
TGTGCCAGCAGCTCCCCCGTCCCGTACGAGCAGTACTTC
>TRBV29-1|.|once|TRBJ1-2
CSVVQGKSGYTF
TGCAGCGTTGTGCAGGGGAAATCTGGCTACACCTTC
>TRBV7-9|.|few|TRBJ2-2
CASSRQGGAGELFF
TGTGCCAGCAGCCGACAGGGAGGCGCCGGGGAGCTGTTTTTT
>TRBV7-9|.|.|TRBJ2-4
CASSLADQNIQYF
TGTGCCAGCAGCTTAGCGGACCAAAACATTCAGTACTTC
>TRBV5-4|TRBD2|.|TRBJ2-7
CASSGRTSGGYEQYF
TGTGCCAGCAGCGGACGGACTAGCGGGGGCTACGAGCAGTACTTC
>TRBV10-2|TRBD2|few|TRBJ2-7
CASSASGVGEQYF
TGCGCCAGCAGCGCTAGCGGGGTCGGCGAGCAGTACTTC
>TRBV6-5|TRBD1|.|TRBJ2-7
CASSYVTGTGEQYF
TGTGCCAGCAGTTACGTGACAGGGACGGGCGAGCAGTACTTC
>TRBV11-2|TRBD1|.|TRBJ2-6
CASSSYRGIKSGANVLTF
TGTGCCAGCAGCTCCTACAGGGGGATTAAGTCTGGGGCCAACGTCCTGACTTTC
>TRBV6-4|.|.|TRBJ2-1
CASRGQSYNEQFF
TGTGCCAGCAGAGGACAGTCCTACAATGAGCAGTTCTTC
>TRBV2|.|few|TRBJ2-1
CARGRTDPYNEQFF
TGTGCCAGGGGCCGTACAGACCCTTACAATGAGCAGTTCTTC
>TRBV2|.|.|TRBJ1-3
CASTLGARSGNTIYF
TGTGCCAGCACCTTAGGGGCCCGCTCTGGAAACACCATATATTTT
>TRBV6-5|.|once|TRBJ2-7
CASHTPGHPYEQYF
TGTGCCAGCCACACCCCGGGACACCCCTACGAGCAGTACTTC
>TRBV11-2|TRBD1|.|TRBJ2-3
CASSQKGAGGDTQYF
TGTGCCAGCAGCCAAAAGGGGGCAGGAGGCGATACGCAGTATTTT
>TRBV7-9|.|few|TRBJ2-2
CASSLLSSNTGELFF
TGTGCCAGCAGCTTATTGTCCAGCAACACCGGGGAGCTGTTTTTT
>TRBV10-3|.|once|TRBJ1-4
CAISESPFEGGNEKLFF
TGTGCCATCAGTGAGTCCCCCTTTGAGGGGGGTAATGAAAAACTGTTTTTT
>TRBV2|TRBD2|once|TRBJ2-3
CASSEAFKAGVLTDTQYF
TGTGCCAGCAGTGAAGCATTTAAGGCGGGGGTCCTCACAGATACGCAGTATTTT
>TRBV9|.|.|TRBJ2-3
CASSVAIGLTDTQYF
TGTGCCAGCAGCGTAGCTATTGGTCTCACAGATACGCAGTATTTT
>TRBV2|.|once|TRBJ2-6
CASSYRETGANVLTF
TGTGCCAGCAGTTACAGGGAGACTGGGGCCAACGTCCTGACTTTC
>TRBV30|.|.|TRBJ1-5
CAWNWGNQPQHF
TGTGCCTGGAATTGGGGCAATCAGCCCCAGCATTTT
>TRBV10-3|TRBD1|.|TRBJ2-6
CAISPGTGGRGGANVLTF
TGTGCCATCAGTCCCGGGACAGGGGGCCGGGGTGGGGCCAACGTCCTGACTTTC
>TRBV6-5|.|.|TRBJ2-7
CASSYGSTGSYEQYF
TGTGCCAGCAGTTACGGTTCAACAGGTTCCTACGAGCAGTACTTC
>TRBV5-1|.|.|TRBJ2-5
CASSFDSRETQYF
TGCGCCAGCAGCTTCGACAGTAGGGAGACCCAGTACTTC
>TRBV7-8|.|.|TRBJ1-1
CASSQQRNTEAFF
TGTGCCAGCAGCCAACAGAGGAACACTGAAGCTTTCTTT
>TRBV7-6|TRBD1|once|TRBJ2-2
CASSFQTGTNTGELFF
TGTGCCAGCAGCTTCCAGACAGGGACGAACACCGGGGAGCTGTTTTTT
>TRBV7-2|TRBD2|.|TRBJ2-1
CASRETSGRGNEQFF
TGTGCCAGCAGAGAGACTAGCGGGAGGGGAAATGAGCAGTTCTTC
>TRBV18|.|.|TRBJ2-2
CASSPGVNTGELFF
TGTGCCAGCTCACCGGGAGTCAACACCGGGGAGCTGTTTTTT
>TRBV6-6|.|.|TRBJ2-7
CASSPRYEQYF
TGTGCCAGCAGCCCCCGATACGAGCAGTACTTC
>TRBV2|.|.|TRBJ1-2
CASRQEYGYTF
TGTGCCAGCAGACAGGAATATGGCTACACCTTC
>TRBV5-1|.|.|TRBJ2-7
CASSQAIPGRYSSYEQYF
TGCGCCAGCAGTCAAGCAATTCCGGGACGGTATTCTTCCTACGAGCAGTACTTC
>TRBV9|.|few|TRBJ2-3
CASSPAPYNTQYF
TGTGCCAGCAGCCCCGCCCCCTACAATACGCAGTATTTT
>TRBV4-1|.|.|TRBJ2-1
CASSQDNGMRNEQFF
TGCGCCAGCAGCCAAGATAACGGGATGAGGAATGAGCAGTTCTTC
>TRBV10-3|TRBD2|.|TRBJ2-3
CAISEGSGSRTDTQYF
TGTGCCATCAGTGAGGGTAGCGGGTCCCGCACAGATACGCAGTATTTT
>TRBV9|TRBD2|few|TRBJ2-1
CASSVGGGAYNEQFF
TGTGCCAGCAGCGTAGGTGGGGGGGCCTACAATGAGCAGTTCTTC
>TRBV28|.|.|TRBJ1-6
CASSSSPPLHF
TGTGCCAGCAGTTCCTCCCCACCCCTCCACTTT